This T cell receptor (beta chain) appears in the sequencing data of a study of CD8 T cells in Susac syndrome. CDR3 length: 14 residues. The ends lost 2 bases at V and 5 bases at J; junction bases unmatched: 4. Germline assignment: CDR1 LGHDT and CDR2 YNNKEL (reference sequence). About 0.5 to 1 ug RNA was reverse transcribed with random hexamers. TCRdb re-called the immunoSEQ multiplex PCR reads through MiXCR, storing one row per CDR3 protein. The profile shows about 190,000 distinct CDR3 sequences, approximately 95% of them singletons. The sequencing sample was made of CD8+ T cells from PBMCs. The rearrangement uses TRBV3-1 and TRBJ2-7, with 9 bases that match TRBD1. The TCR comes from a human donor with Susac syndrome. Here the CDR3 DNA reads TGTGCCAGCAGCCAACGGGACAGGGTCCACGAGCAGTACTTC. This sequence encodes CASSQRDRVHEQYF.